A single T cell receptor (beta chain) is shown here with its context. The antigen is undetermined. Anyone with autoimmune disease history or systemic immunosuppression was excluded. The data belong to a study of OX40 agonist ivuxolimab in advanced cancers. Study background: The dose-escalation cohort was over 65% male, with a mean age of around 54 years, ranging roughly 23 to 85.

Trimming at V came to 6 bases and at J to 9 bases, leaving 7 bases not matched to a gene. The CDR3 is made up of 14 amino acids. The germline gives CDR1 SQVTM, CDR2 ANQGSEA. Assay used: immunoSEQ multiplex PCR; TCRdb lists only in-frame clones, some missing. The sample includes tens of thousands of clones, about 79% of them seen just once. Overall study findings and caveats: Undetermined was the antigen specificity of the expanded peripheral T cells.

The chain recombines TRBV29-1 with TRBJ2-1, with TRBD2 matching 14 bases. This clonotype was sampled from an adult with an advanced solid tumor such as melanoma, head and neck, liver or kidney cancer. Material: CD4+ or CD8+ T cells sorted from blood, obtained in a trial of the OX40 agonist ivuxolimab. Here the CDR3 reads CSVLGLAGVGEQFF. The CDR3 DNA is TGCAGCGTCCTGGGACTAGCGGGAGTGGGTGAGCAGTTCTTC.